A selection of T cell receptor beta chains follows, all from one sample in a study of somatic mutations in cytotoxic T cells in rheumatoid arthritis. The protocol was immunoSEQ multiplex PCR, while the TCRdb copy is restricted to in-frame clones and leaves out a portion. The table records some 10,000 clones, over 80% of them present only once. The sample taken for sequencing was CD8+ T cells sorted from blood. The receptors come from a woman between 18 and 30 years old with rheumatoid arthritis. CDR3s include the opening cysteine and the closing phenylalanine or tryptophan. Fields, in order: D gene, J gene, V gene, clone size, CDR3 DNA, CDR3 protein. The D gene is left open where the match is weak. For some rows the clone size is stated as once, few or many, or as a class when expanded; others skip it.

D: TRBD2; J: TRBJ2-5; V: TRBV5-4; size: .; DNA: TGTGCCAGCAGCCTCGGGACTAGCGGTCTACGACGGACCCAGTACTTC; CDR3: CASSLGTSGLRRTQYF
D: .; J: TRBJ1-1; V: TRBV29-1; size: few; DNA: TGCAGCGTTGACCCGGGACGGGAGAAGACTGAAGCTTTCTTT; CDR3: CSVDPGREKTEAFF
D: TRBD2; J: TRBJ2-7; V: TRBV9; size: .; DNA: TGTGCCAGCAGCGTACTAGCGGGGGACTACGAGCAGTACTTC; CDR3: CASSVLAGDYEQYF
D: .; J: TRBJ2-7; V: TRBV7-6; size: .; DNA: TGTGCCAGCAGCCCCGAGGGGGGGAGAGCCCACGAGCAGTACTTC; CDR3: CASSPEGGRAHEQYF
D: .; J: TRBJ1-2; V: TRBV5-1; size: few; DNA: TGCGCCACCCGCCCAGACTCGTTTTCAGCTAACTATGGCTACACCTTC; CDR3: CATRPDSFSANYGYTF
D: .; J: TRBJ2-4; V: TRBV12-5; size: .; DNA: TGTGCTAGTGCCCAGGGGTTTGACATTCAGTACTTC; CDR3: CASAQGFDIQYF
D: TRBD2; J: TRBJ2-2; V: TRBV6-6; size: once; DNA: TGTGCCGGCCTAGCGGGGGTCGGGGAGCTGTTTTTT; CDR3: CAGLAGVGELFF
D: .; J: TRBJ2-5; V: TRBV21-1; size: .; DNA: TGTGCCAGCAGCACCCTTCTAGCGGGGGACGATGCAGAGACCCAGTACTTC; CDR3: CASSTLLAGDDAETQYF
D: TRBD2; J: TRBJ2-5; V: TRBV28; size: .; DNA: TGTGCCAGCAGTCAGATCGTAGCGGGAGAGCCCCCAGACGGGGAGACCCAGTACTTC; CDR3: CASSQIVAGEPPDGETQYF
D: .; J: TRBJ1-4; V: TRBV7-2; size: .; DNA: TGTGCCAGCAGCTTAGGGGGGGAGATCAGTGAAAAACTGTTTTTT; CDR3: CASSLGGEISEKLFF
D: TRBD1; J: TRBJ1-1; V: TRBV4-1; size: .; DNA: TGCGCCAGCAGCCCAAAGCACCGGGACAGCGACACTGAAGCTTTCTTT; CDR3: CASSPKHRDSDTEAFF
D: TRBD2; J: TRBJ2-7; V: TRBV16; size: .; DNA: TGTGCCAGCAGCCAAAAGGGGGCCGGGACTAGCGGCTCCTACGAGCAGTACTTC; CDR3: CASSQKGAGTSGSYEQYF
D: TRBD1; J: TRBJ2-5; V: TRBV10-2; size: .; DNA: TGCGCCAGCAGTGAAGGACAGGGCACAGACCAGTACTTC; CDR3: CASSEGQGTDQYF
D: TRBD1; J: TRBJ1-1; V: TRBV11-1; size: once; DNA: TGTGCCAGCTTGGGACAGTCCCCTGAAGCTTTCTTT; CDR3: CASLGQSPEAFF
D: TRBD1; J: TRBJ1-2; V: TRBV12-5; size: .; DNA: TGTGCTAGTGGTTTGGCTAATTACAGGGGCGATGGCTACACCTTC; CDR3: CASGLANYRGDGYTF
D: .; J: TRBJ1-2; V: TRBV27; size: .; DNA: TGTGCCAGCAGTTCATACTTACCCACCCAGGGAAGCTATGGCTACACCTTC; CDR3: CASSSYLPTQGSYGYTF
D: .; J: TRBJ2-2; V: TRBV6-4; size: .; DNA: TGTGCCAGCAGTGACTCGAAGGATGGGGGGGGCGGGGACACCGGGGAGCTGTTTTTT; CDR3: CASSDSKDGGGGDTGELFF
D: TRBD1; J: TRBJ2-7; V: TRBV19; size: .; DNA: TGTGCCAGTAGCGAAACAGGGGGCGTCATGTCCTACGAGCAGTACTTC; CDR3: CASSETGGVMSYEQYF
D: .; J: TRBJ1-4; V: TRBV25-1; size: .; DNA: TGTGCCAGCAGTGAGGAGGGATTGGGTGAAAAACTGTTTTTT; CDR3: CASSEEGLGEKLFF
D: .; J: TRBJ2-5; V: TRBV7-8; size: .; DNA: TGTGCCAGCAGCTATCAGGACAGCCTACAAGAGACCCAGTACTTC; CDR3: CASSYQDSLQETQYF
D: TRBD1; J: TRBJ2-7; V: TRBV4-3; size: once; DNA: TGCGCCAGCAGCCGTCGACAGGGGGGGGGAACCTACGAGCAGTACTTC; CDR3: CASSRRQGGGTYEQYF
D: TRBD2; J: TRBJ2-7; V: TRBV19; size: .; DNA: TGTGCCAGTAGTATGGCGGGAGAGGGCTACGAGCAGTACTTC; CDR3: CASSMAGEGYEQYF
D: .; J: TRBJ2-7; V: TRBV30; size: .; DNA: TGTGCCTGGAGCGGCATAGCCGCTTACGAGCAGTACTTC; CDR3: CAWSGIAAYEQYF
D: .; J: TRBJ2-1; V: TRBV28; size: .; DNA: TGTGCCAGCAGATCTCCAGGCTCCTACAATGAGCAGTTCTTC; CDR3: CASRSPGSYNEQFF
D: .; J: TRBJ2-7; V: TRBV5-6; size: .; DNA: TGTGCCAGCAGCTTGGCCCAATTAGCCTACGAGCAGTACTTC; CDR3: CASSLAQLAYEQYF
D: .; J: TRBJ2-7; V: TRBV6-1; size: .; DNA: TGTGCCAGCCATTACGAGCAGTACTTC; CDR3: CASHYEQYF
D: .; J: TRBJ2-5; V: TRBV9; size: .; DNA: TGTGCCAGCAGCCCCTCCCCAGGGTTCGGAGAGACCCAGTACTTC; CDR3: CASSPSPGFGETQYF
D: .; J: TRBJ2-7; V: TRBV27; size: .; DNA: TGTGCCAGCAGTTACCCGGGTACTCTGGACGAGCAGTACTTC; CDR3: CASSYPGTLDEQYF